This entry features one T cell receptor beta chain sequence. The antigen it binds to is not known. Base-call qualities are not available, and no considerably larger clone is one nucleotide away. The cohort comprised fewer than 700 healthy bone marrow donors. At the time of sampling, all cohort members were nominally healthy, though unrecorded immune exposures were likely present. The donor was CMV seronegative and belonged to the group of roughly 330 seronegative cohort members. Each donor provided a peripheral blood sample, and peripheral blood mononuclear cells were used for TCR beta sequencing. Genomic DNA extraction from the blood cell samples was performed with the Qiagen DNeasy Blood Extraction Kit. V is shortened by 0 bases, J by 5 bases, and the region joining them spans 16 bases. Reading from cysteine to phenylalanine, the CDR3 counts 16 amino acids. Only the CDR3 portion is preserved as DNA: 48 bases, with reading frame beginning at the first base.

This specimen comes from a study of cytomegalovirus exposure and HLA in healthy donors (dated by TCRdb to about 2017). Context from the whole study: An earlier analysis of roughly 500 of the donors reported approximately 280 Gb of sequence data and 95 million to 140 million unique TCR beta sequences obtained from about 200 million T cells. An early release covering 550 to 650 HLA-typed donors comprised about 310 gigabases of sequencing data and about 90 million unique TCR sequences. Among the roughly 410 genotyped donors, 81% belonged to the genetic ancestry cluster associated with self-reported Caucasian donors. The study aimed to test whether signatures of past pathogen exposure could be identified by cataloging public T cell receptors. The T cell repertoires of 700 or so subjects were profiled by immunosequencing and related to cytomegalovirus serostatus. Along with the approximately 670-subject first cohort, a separate validation cohort of approximately 110 different subjects was used. High-throughput TCR immunosequencing, statistical association of individual TCRs with disease status, and machine learning were combined to predict cytomegalovirus infection status. To study patterns of TCR occurrence, a later analysis re-analyzed previously published TCR beta repertoires from several hundred donors and added high-resolution HLA genotyping. The later analysis used no new phenotypic data to find candidate immune exposures, relying instead on TCR beta sequences and their occurrence across donors. An earlier analysis of fewer than 700 of the donors applied high-throughput TCR beta sequencing to assess whether each TCR beta V gene segment acted as functional or pseudogenic. Donor age, sex, ethnicity and CMV serostatus were compiled alongside the repertoire data. In a later genetic analysis, genome-wide SNP genotypes for about three fifths of the roughly 670 donors were used, and that subset was treated as a discovery cohort. Every repertoire in the discovery cohort had been generated on one and the same sequencing platform. HLA typing covered class I and class II loci at four-digit resolution. The number of donors typed differed by locus, with roughly 620-630 for A, B, C, DRB1 and DQB1, around 500 for DQA1, about 610 for DPA1, and approximately 470 for DPB1. Four to six DR-DQ haplotypes were handled as single units for association and clustering because linkage in the cohort was strong. Among roughly 400 genotyped donors of the cohort, an average of around 220,000 unique TCR beta nucleotide sequences was sequenced per donor, of which 15% to 20% were non-productive.

Library generation was performed with the immunoSEQ multiplex PCR assay. For the multiplex PCR, a mixture combining 60 forward primers for TCR Vbeta segments and 13 reverse primers for TCR Jbeta segments was used. The CDR3 region of rearranged TCR beta genes was amplified from genomic DNA by a multiplex PCR assay. On the Illumina HiSeq System, the amplified TCR beta libraries were sequenced as 87-base-pair reads. The paper's processing steps were these. Across the 670 or so repertoires, a later analysis counted around 80 million unique TCR beta chains, roughly 11 million of which were shared by at least two donors. Raw reads were error-corrected and collapsed into unique sequences by a nearest-neighbor algorithm in which closely related sequences were merged to remove PCR and sequencing errors. CDR3 sequences were aligned to IMGT reference sequences to assign V, D and J gene segments. For a sequence to be retained, at least a six-nucleotide match to both a V gene segment and a J gene segment was required. A rearrangement was called productive if the CDR3 had no stop codons and remained in frame with V and J, and every other rearrangement was called non-productive. Following IMGT convention, CDR3 was defined as the stretch from the second conserved V-encoded cysteine up to the conserved J-encoded phenylalanine. The earlier analysis of about 610 of the donors excluded sequences that lacked an unambiguous match to a single V gene segment. In an earlier analysis of some 590 of the donors, a V segment was called functional when productive rearrangements were above 56.7%, and segregating when the standard deviation between donors exceeded 5%. A statistical classification framework was developed to diagnose cytomegalovirus status using the catalog of TCR beta chain sequences. In a later analysis, V and J genes were assigned by comparing TCR nucleotide sequences against IMGT/GENE-DB human TR gene sequences. A later analysis assigned CDR3 sequences and most-parsimonious VDJ recombination scenarios with the TCRdist pipeline. In a later analysis, each TCR beta chain was defined by its CDR3 amino acid sequence together with its V-gene family, and reads without a unique V-gene family were excluded. In a later analysis, 450 to 600 highly shared, low-generation-probability nucleotide sequences were removed to address suspected cross-contamination and a sequencing artifact. In a later analysis, a clonal expansion index for each public chain was calculated from normalized within-repertoire ranks of inferred template counts. In a later analysis, generation probabilities were computed using a VDJ recombination model fitted to out-of-frame rearrangements, and the results were checked against IGoR. Hypergeometric tests were used in a later analysis to score TCR-TCR, TCR-HLA and TCR-CMV co-occurrence, with a repertoire-size bias correction applied to the TCR pairs. A later analysis estimated false discovery rates by permuting HLA or CMV assignments 20 times. A later analysis grouped co-occurring TCRs with DBSCAN, adding TCRdist sequence similarity when clustering within HLA-allele-positive subsets. Repertoires with fewer than 30,000 or more than 120,000 public chains, plus five repertoires with anomalous nucleotide sharing, were excluded from co-occurrence clustering. The source is immuneACCESS, and TCRdb retained only in-frame sequences with V and J called. Part of the clones is not carried over; for the studies checked, unresolved V genes explain less than half of this, and the remainder is unexplained. Clonal size and the V and J genes are those of that table, whereas D and trimming came from the DNA. For this sample the table gives about 130,000 clones, of which over 75% were detected only once. 5% to 6% of the sample comes from the top ten.

What the work shows at the level of the full study, not this receptor alone: For the cohort, immune exposure information was limited to CMV serostatus. Most CMV-associated TCR beta chains appeared to be HLA-restricted in a later analysis, and the HLA associations seemed to be driven largely by CMV exposure. A further reported finding was that TCR beta sequences accurately predicted the HLA-A and HLA-B alleles for most subjects in the first cohort. Correlated functional status among segregating V segments might reflect linkage disequilibrium, but an unknown experimental factor could not be ruled out. Because the 87-base-pair reads could not distinguish some IMGT-functional V segments, including TRBV6-2 and TRBV6-3, those segments were excluded. Cytomegalovirus status was reported to be diagnosed by the classifier with high specificity and sensitivity in both the original and validation cohorts. It was suggested by the authors that the approach could potentially be generalized to other disease states and immunological phenotypes. In the study, about 150 TCR beta chains were listed as associated with cytomegalovirus. The cohort was sequenced for TCR beta chains only, and without alpha or paired-chain data the features that could be detected were limited. A later analysis found that HLA-associated TCR beta chains were more clonally expanded and had lower generation probabilities than equally common non-associated chains. In vitro tests confirmed that a few of the cytomegalovirus-associated TCR beta chains recognize cytomegalovirus antigens. According to a later analysis, parvovirus B19, influenza, CMV and Epstein-Barr virus appeared linked to several top co-occurrence clusters. V-gene and J-gene trimming of TCR beta chains was associated with a missense DCLRE1C variant in a later genetic analysis, and the association was replicated in an independent cohort. In an earlier analysis of 587 of the donors, most TCR beta V segments appeared in productive rearrangements about 90% or about 30% of the time, broadly matching IMGT annotations. A later genetic analysis reported fewer N-insertions in productive TCRs among donors in an Asian-associated ancestry cluster than the roughly 720-donor mean. In a later analysis, TCR association rates were found to vary across HLA loci, with the most associated TCRs seen for DRB1 alleles and the fewest for HLA-C alleles. At a false discovery rate of 0.05, a later analysis linked approximately 18,000 TCR beta sequences to specific HLA alleles. Because counts were too low, about 15 rarely observed V segments, including chromosome 9 orphons, were left out of the earlier analysis of approximately 580 of the donors. A cluster of highly shared sequence variants was judged likely to be a technical artifact of the sequencing pipeline. HLA typing was unavailable for some donors at each locus, so association tests used only the typed subset. The presence/absence analyses assumed that sequencing depth was roughly uniform across donors, and that assumption may not be true. Strong co-occurrence of HLA alleles, especially DR and DQ, made assigning TCR associations to individual alleles difficult. While some public TCRs were present in many individuals, most TCR sequences turned up only very rarely across donors.

The sequence came from a man under 40 in good health and CMV-seronegative. The sample comprised PBMCs. The chain uses TRBV23-1 and TRBJ2-5; TRBD2 could be the D gene, as 6 bases match. TRBV23-1 is identified as an open reading frame with a role that is uncertain. The DNA sequence is TGCGCCAGCAGTCAATCGGAAACCTGGAGGGTTGAGACCCAGTACTTC. This sequence encodes CASSQSETWRVETQYF.